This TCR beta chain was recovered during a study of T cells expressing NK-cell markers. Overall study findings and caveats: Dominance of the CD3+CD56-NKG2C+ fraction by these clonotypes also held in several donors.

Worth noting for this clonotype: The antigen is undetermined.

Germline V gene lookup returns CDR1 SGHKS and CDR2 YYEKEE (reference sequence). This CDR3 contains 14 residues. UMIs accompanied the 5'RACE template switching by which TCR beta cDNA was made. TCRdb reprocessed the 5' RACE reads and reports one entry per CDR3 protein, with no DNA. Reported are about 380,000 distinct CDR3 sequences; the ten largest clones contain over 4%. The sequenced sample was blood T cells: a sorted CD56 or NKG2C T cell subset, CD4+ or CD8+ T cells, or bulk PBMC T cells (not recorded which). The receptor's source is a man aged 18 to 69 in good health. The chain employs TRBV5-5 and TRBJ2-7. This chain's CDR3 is CASSLSPTAYEQYF.